The T cell receptor (beta chain) under discussion was sequenced for a study of lung T cells in sarcoidosis with Löfgren's syndrome. The study's findings and limits: Shared TRAV12-1 and TRBV2 CDR3 motifs across Löfgren's syndrome patients reportedly suggested public CD4+ TCRs.

The V end was cut by 3 bases, the J end by 0 bases, with 9 bases between. The germline CDR1 and CDR2 sequences are MNHNS and SASEGT. The CDR3 loop spans 14 amino acids. Using its own MiXCR run on the reads, TCRdb lists one record per CDR3 protein. The profile shows fewer than 80,000 distinct CDR3 sequences, 21% of them singletons. In its sample, this clonotype was seen many times. Its antigen is still unknown. This receptor was taken from a human donor with sarcoidosis (Löfgren's syndrome or another form), or a control subject (not recorded which). The rearrangement joins TRBV6-1 to TRBJ2-7, with a tentative D call TRBD1 (6 bases). Specimen: CD4+ T cells from PBMCs. The DNA for the CDR3 is TGTGCCAGCAGTGAGACAGGATACTCCTACGAGCAGTACTTC. It encodes CASSETGYSYEQYF.